This T cell receptor beta chain was documented in a study of neoadjuvant anti-PD-1 for oral cavity cancer. Background on the study: Patients mostly received three to four biweekly nivolumab doses at 3 mg/kg before surgery. Notes on the study in general: Treg/Th17 ratio rose with pretreatment blood and fell with post-treatment tumor TCRbeta clonality. Larger post-treatment preexisting tumor clones tracked with greater tumor shrinkage.

Germline values: CDR1 SGHRS, CDR2 YFSETQ. Trimming took 6 bases from V and 3 from J, leaving 10 bases between them. There are 12 residues in the CDR3. Patients were newly diagnosed with stage II-IVA oral cavity squamous cell carcinoma without prior systemic or radiation treatment. A note on this clone: Its antigen remains unknown.

Here immunoSEQ multiplex PCR was the method, and the copy in TCRdb shows in-frame clones only, minus some. The sample shows around 12,000 clones, 55% to 70% of them seen only once. The V call is TRBV5-1, the J call TRBJ2-7, with D possibly TRBD1 on 5 matching bases. This specimen consisted of tumor tissue, obtained before nivolumab (anti-PD-1) treatment. The clonotype originates from a person between 40 and 85 years old with oral cavity squamous cell carcinoma. The donor label of this sample is uncertain. As DNA, the CDR3 is TGCGCCAGCAACCTAGGGGACTACGAGCAGTACTTC. Translated, it gives CASNLGDYEQYF.